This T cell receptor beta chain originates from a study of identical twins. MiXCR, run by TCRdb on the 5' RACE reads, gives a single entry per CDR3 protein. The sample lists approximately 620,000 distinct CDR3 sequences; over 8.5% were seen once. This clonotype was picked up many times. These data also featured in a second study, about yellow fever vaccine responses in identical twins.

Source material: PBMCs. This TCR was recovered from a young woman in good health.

The CDR3 bases are TGTGCCAGCAGCTGGAGGGGAGGCCCTCGTATGAACACCGGGGAGCTGTTTTTT. Amino acid sequence: CASSWRGGPRMNTGELFF. The chain employs TRBV11-1 and TRBJ2-2, with TRBD2 as a possible D gene (6 bases). Trimming cost V 4 bases and J 1 base, with 19 bases left between them. CDR3 length equals 18 residues. The germline V gene has CDR1 SGHAT and CDR2 FQDESV (reference sequence).